One T cell receptor beta chain is described in this entry. This table comes from immunoSEQ multiplex PCR, and its TCRdb copy is limited to in-frame clones, with some not included. The sample has 200,000 to 250,000 clones; 86% are singletons. Germline CDR1 reads MDHEN; CDR2 reads SYDVKM. V gave up 4 bases and J gave up 0 bases, with 10 bases separating them. CDR3 length: 15 amino acids. The source of the sample is a study of blood T cell repertoires in COVID-19. Study details: Samples taken during acute and convalescent COVID-19 were collected in the United States, Italy and Spain.

This TCR derives from a woman between 35 and 50 years old with acute COVID-19. The sample comprised PBMCs or T cells enriched from blood (not recorded which). The chain combines TRBV28 with TRBJ1-3; D is uncertain. CDR3 nucleotide sequence: TGTGCCAGCAGTTCCCCAAACTACTCTGGAAACACCATATATTTT. This codes for CASSSPNYSGNTIYF.